Listed below are T cell receptor beta chains from one sample, sequenced in a study of cytomegalovirus exposure and HLA in healthy donors. The table came from immunoSEQ multiplex PCR; TCRdb's copy has only in-frame clones and leaves some out. The data show fewer than 250,000 clones, approximately 80% seen once. Material for sequencing was PBMCs. The source of these receptors is a middle-aged man in good health and CMV-seronegative. Each CDR3 is given with its conserved first and last residue. The D gene is left open where the match is weak. Size values are once, few and many counts, or a class for expanded clones, and some rows have none.

TGTGCTAGTGGTCCGGGGGGGCCGGACACCGGGGAGCTGTTTTTT	CASGPGGPDTGELFF	few	TRBD2	TRBV12-5	TRBJ2-2
TGTGCCAGCAGTCCCCAAGAGGCAGTGAACACTGAAGCTTTCTTT	CASSPQEAVNTEAFF	-	-	TRBV14	TRBJ1-1
TGTGCCAGCAGCTTGGGTCCGGGACAGGGGGCTGAAAAACTGTTTTTT	CASSLGPGQGAEKLFF	-	TRBD1	TRBV5-4	TRBJ1-4
TGTGCCAGCAGCTTATCGGACAGGGGTTACGAGCAGTACTTC	CASSLSDRGYEQYF	-	TRBD1	TRBV7-3	TRBJ2-7
TGTGCCAGCAGTTTGGACAGGACCGAGCAGTACTTC	CASSLDRTEQYF	once	TRBD1	TRBV28	TRBJ2-7
TGTGCCAGCACCCTACTAGCGGGAGGGATTGCCGGGGAGCTGTTTTTT	CASTLLAGGIAGELFF	-	TRBD2	TRBV7-2	TRBJ2-2
TGTGCCAGCAGCAATCAGGGGGCAGGTGACGGGGAGCTGTTTTTT	CASSNQGAGDGELFF	many	TRBD1	TRBV5-4	TRBJ2-2
TGTGCCAGCAGTTACAGCGGGACAGGGGTTGGAAACACCATATATTTT	CASSYSGTGVGNTIYF	-	TRBD1	TRBV6-5	TRBJ1-3
TGTGCCAGCAGCTTCCCGGGGAACACCATATATTTT	CASSFPGNTIYF	-	-	TRBV5-4	TRBJ1-3
TGCGCCAGCAGCCAAGTGCAGGGGTCGGGAGATACGCAGTATTTT	CASSQVQGSGDTQYF	-	-	TRBV4-1	TRBJ2-3
TGTGCCAGCAGCGTTGGGGGGTCTGCTGAAGCTTTCTTT	CASSVGGSAEAFF	-	-	TRBV9	TRBJ1-1
TGTGCCAGCAGCGTAGATATGGGGGGCACTGAAGCTTTCTTT	CASSVDMGGTEAFF	-	-	TRBV9	TRBJ1-1
TGTGCCACCTTGGACAGACACACAGATACGCAGTATTTT	CATLDRHTDTQYF	-	-	TRBV10-3	TRBJ2-3
TGTGCCAGCAGTCGTCGGACAGGCACAGATACGCAGTATTTT	CASSRRTGTDTQYF	-	-	TRBV27	TRBJ2-3
TGCGCCAGCAGCTCGGCTACAGGTTACAATGAGCAGTTCTTC	CASSSATGYNEQFF	-	-	TRBV5-1	TRBJ2-1
TGTGCCAGTAGTATCCCGGGGACTAGCGGGACTTACGAGCAGTACTTC	CASSIPGTSGTYEQYF	-	TRBD2	TRBV19	TRBJ2-7
TGTGCCAGCAGCCCAAGAGGGACTAGCGGGGGGGGGACCAAAAACATTCAGTACTTC	CASSPRGTSGGGTKNIQYF	-	TRBD2	TRBV7-2	TRBJ2-4
TGTGCCAGCAGTTTAGGCAGGTTAACTAATCAGCCCCAGCATTTT	CASSLGRLTNQPQHF	-	-	TRBV28	TRBJ1-5
TGTGCCAGCAGCCCCGTTCGCCAGGGGGAGGATGGCTACACCTTC	CASSPVRQGEDGYTF	few	TRBD1	TRBV4-2	TRBJ1-2
TGCGCCAGCAGCCAAGATTCGGGGGGGGCCGGGAATGAGCAGTTCTTC	CASSQDSGGAGNEQFF	-	TRBD2	TRBV4-3	TRBJ2-1
TGTGCCAGCAGTCGCCCCGGAGGCTCCTACGAGCAGTACTTC	CASSRPGGSYEQYF	few	-	TRBV5-4	TRBJ2-7
TGCGCCAGCAGCCAAGAAGGGGCGGGGGGTCAGCCCCAGCATTTT	CASSQEGAGGQPQHF	-	-	TRBV4-3	TRBJ1-5
TGCGCCAGTCTAAGCCCTTCCGAGCAGTACTTC	CASLSPSEQYF	-	-	TRBV10-2	TRBJ2-7
TGTGCCAGCAGCCGCAGGGACGGACAGGGGAACGGCTACACCTTC	CASSRRDGQGNGYTF	-	TRBD1	TRBV5-4	TRBJ1-2
TGTGCCAGCAGCGCCGGACAGGGGGAGGAAAAACTGTTTTTT	CASSAGQGEEKLFF	-	TRBD1	TRBV6-6	TRBJ1-4
TGCGCCAGCAGCCAAGTCTTCGGGGGCAATCAGCCCCAGCATTTT	CASSQVFGGNQPQHF	-	-	TRBV4-1	TRBJ1-5
TGTGCCAGCAGCTTGGGGGGGAGGGGCGACTATGGCTACACCTTC	CASSLGGRGDYGYTF	-	-	TRBV5-4	TRBJ1-2
TGTGCCAGCAGTCCCCTGGGGGACAGGGGAGGTGGCTACACCTTC	CASSPLGDRGGGYTF	-	TRBD1	TRBV28	TRBJ1-2
TGTGCCAACGGGAACAGCCGAAACGAGCAGTACTTC	CANGNSRNEQYF	-	-	TRBV5-5	TRBJ2-7
TGTGCCAGCAGGGGGACAGATTGGGTCCAAGAGACCCAGTACTTC	CASRGTDWVQETQYF	-	TRBD1	TRBV7-6	TRBJ2-5
TGTGCCAGCAGCTTGAACAGAGAAGCTTTCTTT	CASSLNREAFF	-	-	TRBV5-6	TRBJ1-1
TGTGCCAGCAGCCGAAAGGGGGACATTGACTCCTACGAGCAGTACTTC	CASSRKGDIDSYEQYF	-	-	TRBV25-1	TRBJ2-7
TGCAGCGTCGTGGGGGGAGGGGGAGGGTACAATGAGCAGTTCTTC	CSVVGGGGGYNEQFF	once	-	TRBV29-1	TRBJ2-1
TGTGCCAGCATCGTAGGAGGGCAGGGCATATACAATCAGCCCCAGCATTTT	CASIVGGQGIYNQPQHF	-	-	TRBV28	TRBJ1-5
TGTGCCAGCAGCTCCGGGACACCGAATGAGCAGTTCTTC	CASSSGTPNEQFF	-	-	TRBV7-9	TRBJ2-1